This T cell receptor beta chain was recorded in a study of blood T cell repertoires in COVID-19. Whole-study context: Samples came from the United States, Italy and Spain, spanning acute and convalescent COVID-19. PBMCs, B-cell-depleted T cells, or T cells provided the cDNA or gDNA that made up the material.

In the source study's methods: Nucleated cell number was recorded as an estimate derived from reference gene primer amplification. The table came from immunoSEQ multiplex PCR; TCRdb's copy has only in-frame clones and leaves some out. V, J and clone size derive from that table, while D and trimming were established from the DNA sequence. The table has roughly 45,000 clones, about 91% seen once. The CDR3 covers 14 residues. In germline, CDR1 is SGHRS, CDR2 YFSETQ. Trimming took 4 bases from V and 2 from J, leaving 11 bases between them. Sequenced: peripheral blood. The chain links TRBV5-1 to TRBJ2-3; D not resolved. The TCR comes from a man between 60 and 70 years old with active COVID-19. The CDR3 sequence is CASSQEYNTDTQYF. CDR3 nucleotide sequence: TGCGCCAGCAGCCAGGAATACAACACAGATACGCAGTATTTT.